A single sample gave rise to the 22 T cell receptor beta chains below, sequenced in a study of response to subunit inactivated influenza vaccine. In TCRdb, the RT-PCR reads were re-called with MiXCR into one record per CDR3 protein. The data hold 600,000 to 700,000 distinct CDR3 sequences, with around 15% observed a single time. The sample in question was PBMCs from blood, obtained 14 to 15 days before vaccination. These receptors all come from a man aged 45-60 years who received an inactivated influenza vaccine.

The chain joins TRBV5-1 to TRBJ2-5; TRBD1 is a possible D gene (5 bases). The CDR3 loop spans 17 amino acids. Deletions cut 6 bases from V and 4 bases from J, with 25 bases between. Per the germline V gene, CDR1 is SGHRS and CDR2 is YFSETQ. The CDR3 coding sequence is TGCGCCAGCAAGCCCTCGACCGCTAACCAAAGGGGAGAGACCCAGTACTTC. Amino acid sequence: CASKPSTANQRGETQYF.

V gene TRBV6-5 combines with J gene TRBJ2-3, with TRBD1 matching over 11 bases. J lost 3 bases, V lost 4 bases, and 6 bases had no gene match. CDR1 is MNHEY, CDR2 SVGAGI, per germline. The CDR3 has 16 residues. The chain's CDR3 is CASSSGQGAVTDTQYF. CDR3 DNA sequence: TGTGCCAGCAGTTCAGGACAGGGGGCGGTTACAGATACGCAGTATTTT.

This clonotype was detected once. The V call is TRBV12-3 or TRBV12-4, the J call TRBJ1-2, with 8 nucleotides matching TRBD1. The CDR3 sequence is 13 residues long. The J segment lost 7 bases and the V segment lost 5 bases, leaving 6 bases of the junction unmatched. DNA of the CDR3: TGTGCCAGCAGTCGTCGACAGGGGATTGGCTACACCTTC. Translation gives CASSRRQGIGYTF.

The sample holds a few counts of this clonotype. The chain uses TRBV5-1 and TRBJ1-4; 7 positions match TRBD1. After removal of 2 bases from V and 3 bases from J, the junction contained 4 bases not matched to a gene. Germline V lookup: CDR1 SGHRS, CDR2 YFSETQ. The CDR3 sequence is 15 residues long. CDR3 sequence (DNA): TGCGCCAGCAGCTTACAGGGGCAATCTAATGAAAAACTGTTTTTT. As protein: CASSLQGQSNEKLFF.

This clonotype was seen a few times. The chain is built from TRBV7-8 and TRBJ2-7; 11 bases are a match to TRBD1. Trimming cost V 0 bases and J 4 bases; bases outside gene matches: 5. CDR3 length: 16 amino acids. Germline CDR1 is SGHVS and CDR2 is FQNEAQ. The CDR3 DNA reads TGTGCCAGCAGCTTAGCCTTCGGGACAGGGGGTTACGAGCAGTACTTC. Protein: CASSLAFGTGGYEQYF.

This clonotype was counted a few times. The chain carries TRBV12-3 or TRBV12-4 and TRBJ1-1, with D tentatively TRBD1 (5 bases). The CDR3 consists of 14 residues. V lost 6 bases, J lost 4 bases, and 15 bases lay in between. CDR3 protein: CASSPAGRGTEAFF. CDR3 bases: TGTGCCAGCAGCCCCGCAGGGAGGGGCACTGAAGCTTTCTTT.

This clonotype came up a few times. J is TRBJ1-6 and V is TRBV12-3 or TRBV12-4, with TRBD1 identical over 8 bases. Trimming removed 6 bases from V and 14 bases from J; junction bases left unmatched: 12. The CDR3 is made up of 14 amino acids. The CDR3 loop is CASSETPGTGTLHF. The CDR3, as DNA: TGTGCCAGCAGCGAAACCCCCGGGACAGGAACCCTCCACTTT.

This clonotype was observed a handful of times. The V call is TRBV6-6, the J call TRBJ2-7, with 9 bases matching TRBD1. Germline values: CDR1 MNHNY, CDR2 SVGAGI (reference sequence). The CDR3 has 13 amino acids. Losses at the gene ends were 10 bases for V and 3 bases for J; bases not matched to a gene: 7. Written as DNA, the CDR3 is TGTGCCATTCGGGGACAGGGTAACTACGAGCAGTACTTC. Translated, it gives CAIRGQGNYEQYF.

In this sample, this clonotype turned up many times. The V call is TRBV7-2, the J call TRBJ1-2; D uncertain. There are 14 residues in the CDR3. Trimming pared 1 base from V and 10 bases from J, leaving 16 bases between. CDR1 and CDR2 (germline): SGHTA, FQGNSA. The CDR3 protein is CASSLDHGNDIYTF. The CDR3 nucleotides are TGTGCCAGCAGCTTAGATCATGGGAATGACATCTACACCTTC.

This rearrangement joins TRBV4-1 to TRBJ2-4; possibly TRBD1 for D (5 bases). Trimming pared 3 bases from V and 0 bases from J, leaving 15 bases between. The CDR3 totals 17 residues. CDR1 and CDR2 (germline): MGHRA, YSYEKL. The CDR3 here is CASSHLGASVAKNIQYF. The CDR3 DNA reads as TGCGCCAGCAGCCACCTTGGGGCGAGCGTAGCCAAAAACATTCAGTACTTC.

This clonotype was counted a few times. The chain uses TRBV7-2 and TRBJ2-1, with D hard to call. Trimming shortened V by 5 bases and J by 6 bases, and 11 bases separated the two germline ends. CDR3 size: 13 residues. CDR1 and CDR2 from the germline V gene are SGHTA and FQGNSA. CDR3 in DNA: TGTGCCAGCAGCCTATACGTTAGCAATGAGCAGTTCTTC. Protein product: CASSLYVSNEQFF.

V usage is TRBV27 and J usage is TRBJ2-7; D not resolved. Per germline, CDR1 MNHEY and CDR2 SMNVEV (reference sequence). The length of the CDR3 is 13 residues. V was trimmed by 3 bases and J by 7 bases, leaving 13 bases between them. The CDR3 coding sequence is TGTGCCAGCAGTTTGACAAGTCGGCAGGAGCAGTACTTC. Encoded protein: CASSLTSRQEQYF.

The chain combines TRBV7-2 with TRBJ2-7; 12 bases agree with TRBD2. This CDR3 is built from 15 residues. V shed 2 bases and J 7 bases; nucleotides not matched to a gene: 6. Germline V gene lookup returns CDR1 SGHTA and CDR2 FQGNSA. DNA of the CDR3: TGTGCCAGCAGCTTAATACTAGCGGGAGGAGGTGAGCAGTACTTC. Its protein product is CASSLILAGGGEQYF.

J is TRBJ1-5 and V is TRBV4-2, with D unclear. V was shortened by 0 bases and J by 2 bases, with 11 bases between the two germline ends. The CDR3 length is 16 residues. Germline CDR1 is LGHNA and CDR2 is YNFKEQ. CDR3 amino acids: CASSQDRARGNQPQHF. The CDR3 region has the DNA TGTGCCAGCAGCCAAGATCGGGCGCGGGGCAATCAGCCCCAGCATTTT.

This clonotype was detected a few times. The chain is built from TRBV12-3 or TRBV12-4 and TRBJ2-3; a possible D gene is TRBD1 (6 bases). V was pared by 2 bases and J by 6 bases, with 15 bases between. This CDR3 is built from 15 residues. The CDR3 sequence: CASSLQLTDRDTQYF. The CDR3 nucleotides are TGTGCCAGCAGTTTACAGCTGACAGACAGGGATACGCAGTATTTT.

This sequence joins TRBV7-2 and TRBJ1-2, with 9 nucleotides matching TRBD1. The CDR3 is 14 residues long. Looked up from germline, CDR1 is SGHTA and CDR2 is FQGNSA. Trimming removed 5 bases from V and 7 bases from J; junction bases left unmatched: 8. CDR3 region: CASSTRQGEGGYTF. Written as DNA, the CDR3 is TGTGCCAGCAGCACAAGACAGGGGGAAGGTGGCTACACCTTC.

This clonotype was counted a few times. J is TRBJ2-2 and V is TRBV3-1; D is undetermined. CDR1 is LGHDT and CDR2 is YNNKEL in the germline V gene (reference sequence). This CDR3 is built from 12 residues. V lost 1 base and J 6 bases, leaving 3 bases between the germline ends. The CDR3 loop is CASSQAAGELFF. As DNA, the CDR3 is TGTGCCAGCAGCCAAGCAGCCGGGGAGCTGTTTTTT.

This clonotype was recorded a few times. This chain connects TRBV2 to TRBJ1-5; unclear D gene. Trimming removed 3 bases at V and 0 bases at J, with 9 bases between. Germline V gives CDR1 SNHLY, CDR2 FYNNEI. The CDR3 spans 15 residues. The CDR3 DNA is TGTGCCAGCAGTGACGGGGTTTCTAGCAATCAGCCCCAGCATTTT. Translated: CASSDGVSSNQPQHF.

The V and J genes are TRBV5-1 and TRBJ1-1, with 9 bases matching TRBD1. The CDR3 is 14 residues long. Germline V lookup: CDR1 SGHRS, CDR2 YFSETQ. J lost 3 bases, V lost 5 bases, and 5 bases had no gene match. The CDR3 spells CASRDRGYYTEAFF. CDR3 sequence (DNA): TGCGCCAGCAGGGACAGGGGCTACTACACTGAAGCTTTCTTT.

The genes are TRBV2 and TRBJ2-1; the D gene is possibly TRBD1 (6 bases). Germline loops: CDR1 SNHLY, CDR2 FYNNEI. With 3 bases removed from V and 4 bases from J, the gap between germline ends came to 7 bases. This CDR3 has 13 amino acids. For the CDR3, the DNA is TGTGCCAGCAGTGACAGGGGTTACAATGAGCAGTTCTTC. Its translation is CASSDRGYNEQFF.

V is TRBV4-2 and J is TRBJ2-1; D possibly matches TRBD1 or TRBD2 (5 bases each). Trimming cost V 3 bases and J 8 bases, with 11 bases left between them. CDR1 and CDR2 from the germline V gene are LGHNA and YNFKEQ. CDR3 length: 13 amino acids. CDR3 sequence: CASSHAGTHEQFF. DNA of the CDR3: TGTGCCAGCAGCCACGCCGGGACCCATGAGCAGTTCTTC.

This chain joins TRBV5-1 and TRBJ2-7, with TRBD2 identical over 10 bases. Germline V gives CDR1 SGHRS, CDR2 YFSETQ. This CDR3 has 15 residues. Unmatched junction bases numbered 5, after V lost 3 bases and J lost 2 bases. The CDR3 is CASSSNGLAAYEQYF. The CDR3 nucleotides are TGCGCCAGCAGCTCTAATGGACTAGCGGCCTACGAGCAGTACTTC.